This T cell receptor (beta chain) was obtained from a study of vaccination effects on CD4 cells after COVID-19. Before any sequencing was done, the ViraFEST assay used viral peptide pools to expand antigen-specific CD4+ T cells. It was after approximately 11 days of culture that CD4+ T cells were isolated. Each person got two doses of an mRNA SARS-CoV-2 vaccine, BNT162b2 or mRNA-1273. About this clone: The antigen is not known.

TCRdb's table, derived via immunoSEQ multiplex PCR, lists solely in-frame clones and lacks some. The repertoire consists of under 85,000 clones, with roughly 80% occurring once and the leading ten covering about 1%. V shed 4 bases and J shed 1 base, with 13 bases lying between them. Germline loops: CDR1 MNHNY, CDR2 SVGAGI (reference sequence). This CDR3 contains 16 residues. The specimen comprised CD4+ T cells from PBMCs cultured with HCoV-OC43 spike peptides, sampled after COVID-19 vaccination. As for subset: HCoV-OC43 spike overlapping peptide pool stimulation. V and J are TRBV6-6 and TRBJ2-2, with a weak D call TRBD1 (6 bases). The sequence was collected from a human donor who received a COVID-19 vaccine. The CDR3 here is CASSFGGPKNTGELFF. The CDR3 DNA follows: TGTGCCAGCAGTTTTGGGGGCCCTAAGAACACCGGGGAGCTGTTTTTT.